This T cell receptor beta chain was recorded in a study of T cell responses to AZD1222 COVID-19 vaccine. About the research overall: Second-dose timings of about 4 or about 12 weeks were pooled. Overall study results and limits: Only five or six individuals given AZD1222 were seropositive at baseline. Reportedly, nearly half of unique spike TCRs recognized epitopes outside B.1.351/B.1.1.7 mutations. Donors were largely white British and mainly female; clonal diversity was possibly underestimated.

TCRdb keeps only in-frame clones here, not all; method: immunoSEQ multiplex PCR. The repertoire has over 95,000 clones, about 89% of them found once; the top ten carry under 8.5%. The count of this clone is one. Antigen specificity is unknown. The CDR3 extends over 11 amino acids. The germline CDR1 and CDR2 sequences are DFQATT and SNEGSKA (reference sequence). The germline V and J ends were trimmed by 6 bases and 1 base, with 6 bases remaining between them. The starting material was peripheral blood, obtained on day 0 of AZD1222 vaccination. This TCR came from an adult in good health. The rearrangement uses TRBV20-1 and TRBJ2-5, with D unresolved. The CDR3 nucleotides are TGCAGTGCACTCTTCCAAGAGACCCAGTACTTC. Protein: CSALFQETQYF.